These 28 T cell receptor beta chains originate from one sample sequenced in a study of blood T cell repertoires in COVID-19. TCRdb's copy holds only in-frame clones and misses some; the assay was immunoSEQ multiplex PCR. There are approximately 150,000 clones in the sample; approximately 85% occur only once, and 5.4% lies in the top ten. Material for sequencing was peripheral blood. Receptor source: a woman aged 50 to 65 with COVID-19, enrolled during active disease.

The chain has TRBV30 and TRBJ2-1; D ambiguous. The length of the CDR3 is 14 residues. In germline, CDR1 is GTSNPN, CDR2 SVGIG (reference sequence). Deletions cut 5 bases from V and 8 bases from J, with 19 bases between. CDR3 coding DNA: TGTGCCTGGCAGTGGCGACTGACCAGAGATGAGCAGTTCTTC. As protein: CAWQWRLTRDEQFF.

The chain joins TRBV4-3 to TRBJ2-3, with 8 nucleotides matching TRBD1. Trimming cost V 5 bases and J 0 bases; bases outside gene matches: 4. Per the germline V gene, CDR1 is LGHNA and CDR2 is YSLEER. The CDR3 spans 15 residues. CDR3 sequence reads: CASSYGQGSTDTQYF. In DNA, the CDR3 is TGCGCCAGCAGCTACGGACAGGGCAGCACAGATACGCAGTATTTT.

V and J are TRBV4-1 and TRBJ1-4; 7 bases are a match to TRBD1. CDR3 length: 15 amino acids. Germline CDR1 and CDR2: MGHRA and YSYEKL. J was trimmed by 6 bases and V by 5 bases; bases with no gene match: 9. CDR3 in DNA: TGCGCCAGCAGCGCCTCGGGACAGTTATATGAAAAACTGTTTTTT. This gives the protein CASSASGQLYEKLFF.

V gene TRBV5-1 combines with J gene TRBJ2-1; 10 bases fit TRBD2. V trimming: 3 bases; J trimming: 3 bases; junction bases outside the gene matches: 6. The germline V gene encodes CDR1 SGHRS and CDR2 YFSETQ. CDR3 length: 16 amino acids. CDR3 protein: CASSSFLAGDYNEQFF. The CDR3 nucleotides read TGCGCCAGCAGCTCGTTCCTAGCGGGGGACTACAATGAGCAGTTCTTC.

This sequence joins TRBV19 and TRBJ1-5; no clear D gene. Germline V CDR1 and CDR2: LNHDA, SQIVND (reference sequence). This CDR3 has 14 amino acids. V dropped 6 bases and J dropped 2 bases, with 11 bases sitting between them. The CDR3 region has the DNA TGTGCCAGTAGACCGGACTGGGGCAATCAGCCCCAGCATTTT. Amino acids: CASRPDWGNQPQHF.

This rearrangement joins TRBV4-2 to TRBJ2-6, with D perhaps matching TRBD2 (7 bases). This CDR3 is 18 amino acids long. Trimming took 3 bases from V and 2 from J, leaving 17 bases between them. Germline-derived CDR1 and CDR2 are LGHNA and YNFKEQ. CDR3 sequence: CASSHAGAGEAGANVLTF. The CDR3 region has the DNA TGTGCCAGCAGCCATGCAGGGGCGGGGGAGGCTGGGGCCAACGTCCTGACTTTC.

The chain joins TRBV4-1 to TRBJ1-3; D is perhaps TRBD1 (5 bases). Germline V CDR1 and CDR2: MGHRA, YSYEKL. This CDR3 is 15 amino acids long. V lost 0 bases and J lost 2, with 8 bases in between. Written as DNA, the CDR3 is TGCGCCAGCAGCCAAGACAGGGTGCCTGGAAACACCATATATTTT. The encoded protein is CASSQDRVPGNTIYF.

This sequence joins TRBV6-4 and TRBJ1-1; D gene uncertain. This CDR3 spans 14 amino acids. Germline CDR1 MRHNA, CDR2 SNTAGT. V was trimmed by 0 bases and J by 0 bases, leaving 5 bases between them. CDR3 sequence reads: CASSDSSLNTEAFF. CDR3 sequence (DNA): TGTGCCAGCAGTGACTCGAGCTTGAACACTGAAGCTTTCTTT.

This clone appeared once. J is TRBJ2-3 and V is TRBV27; no firm D call. Germline CDR1 reads MNHEY; CDR2 reads SMNVEV (reference sequence). CDR3 length equals 13 residues. The V end was cut by 3 bases, the J end by 1 base, with 5 bases between. The CDR3 nucleotides are TGTGCCAGCAGTTTCCCTGGCACAGATACGCAGTATTTT. This encodes CASSFPGTDTQYF.

V usage is TRBV5-5 and J usage is TRBJ2-2, with TRBD1 matching over 7 bases. This CDR3 contains 15 residues. The germline V gene encodes CDR1 SGHKS and CDR2 YYEKEE (reference sequence). Trimming at V came to 2 bases and at J to 0 bases, leaving 1 base not matched to a gene. CDR3 sequence reads: CASSFGTANTGELFF. CDR3 nucleotide sequence: TGTGCCAGCAGCTTTGGGACAGCGAACACCGGGGAGCTGTTTTTT. The variable domain in full, completed from reference TRBV5-5 and TRBJ2-2, reads DAGVTQSPTHLIKTRGQQVTLRCSPISGHKSVSWYQQVLGQGPQFIFQYYEKEERGRGNFPDRFSARQFPNYSSELNVNALLLGDSALYLCASSFGTANTGELFFGEGSRLTVL.

This chain joins TRBV18 and TRBJ1-2; weak D call: TRBD1 (5 bases). Trimming stripped 2 bases from V and 5 bases from J, with 9 bases between. Germline-derived CDR1 and CDR2 are KGHSH and LQKENI. The CDR3 length is 13 residues. The CDR3 loop is CASSPNGAYGYTF. CDR3 sequence (DNA): TGTGCCAGCTCACCAAATGGGGCGTATGGCTACACCTTC. The full variable domain, completed using reference TRBV18 and TRBJ1-2, is NAGVMQNPRHLVRRRGQEARLRCSPMKGHSHVYWYRQLPEEGLKFMVYLQKENIIDESGMPKERFSAEFPKEGPSILRIQQVVRGDSAAYFCASSPNGAYGYTFGSGTRLTVV.

This clone was recorded a few times. The chain links TRBV5-1 to TRBJ1-5, with 8 bases that match TRBD1. Trimming cost V 4 bases and J 0 bases; bases outside gene matches: 3. Germline V lookup: CDR1 SGHRS, CDR2 YFSETQ. CDR3 size: 15 residues. The CDR3 nucleotides are TGCGCCAGCAGCCTGACAGGGGATAGCAATCAGCCCCAGCATTTT. Translated: CASSLTGDSNQPQHF.

DNA of the CDR3: TGTGCCAGCAGCCGCGGGGGGTCTTCTAATGAAAAACTGTTTTTT. It translates to CASSRGGSSNEKLFF. This rearrangement joins TRBV3-1 (or the pseudogene TRBV3-2) to TRBJ1-4; maybe TRBD1 (5 bases). Germline V gives CDR1 LGHDT, CDR2 YNNKEL (reference sequence). This CDR3 has 15 residues. Trimming removed 4 bases from V and 3 bases from J, with 12 bases in between.

The chain carries TRBV10-1 and TRBJ1-2; tentative D call: TRBD1 (6 bases). The CDR3 has 13 residues. Germline V CDR1 and CDR2: WNHNN, SYGVQD (reference sequence). V was trimmed by 3 bases and J by 8 bases, leaving 13 bases between them. In DNA, the CDR3 is TGCGCCAGCAGTGAACGGAGAGGGGGAGGCTACACCTTC. This encodes CASSERRGGGYTF.

This chain uses TRBV6-2 or TRBV6-3 with TRBJ2-1; 8 bases agree with TRBD2. Germline V CDR1 and CDR2: MNHEY, SVGEGT. Trimming cost V 2 bases and J 4 bases; bases outside gene matches: 10. The CDR3 is 17 amino acids. As DNA, the CDR3 is TGTGCCAGCAGTTACCCCAATTTAGCGGGGACTTACAATGAGCAGTTCTTC. Translating gives CASSYPNLAGTYNEQFF.

V usage is TRBV30 and J usage is TRBJ1-1, with a tentative D call TRBD1 (5 bases). The CDR3 is 17 amino acids. Trimming took 1 base from V and 5 from J, leaving 23 bases between them. Germline CDR1 and CDR2: GTSNPN and SVGIG (reference sequence). The CDR3 loop reads CAWSALGWGERETEAFF. CDR3 in DNA: TGTGCCTGGAGTGCCCTCGGTTGGGGGGAAAGAGAGACTGAAGCTTTCTTT. The complete variable domain, with remaining parts taken from reference TRBV30 and TRBJ1-1, reads SQTIHQWPATLVQPVGSPLSLECTVEGTSNPNLYWYRQAAGRGLQLLFYSVGIGQISSEVPQNLSASRPQDRQFILSSKKLLLSDSGFYLCAWSALGWGERETEAFFGQGTRLTVV.

The rearrangement links TRBV4-3 to TRBJ2-7, with D uncertain. This CDR3 region has 15 residues. V shed 0 bases and J shed 1 base, with 10 bases lying between them. The germline V gene encodes CDR1 LGHNA and CDR2 YSLEER. Written as DNA, the CDR3 is TGCGCCAGCAGCCAAGATGTCCCAGGATCCTACGAGCAGTACTTC. This sequence encodes CASSQDVPGSYEQYF.

The chain couples TRBV9 to TRBJ2-3; D is perhaps TRBD2 (6 bases). The CDR3 sequence is 17 residues long. V dropped 0 bases and J dropped 0 bases, with 14 bases sitting between them. The germline CDR1 and CDR2 sequences are SGDLS and YYNGEE. Here the CDR3 reads CASSVAPGLSSTDTQYF. Here the CDR3 DNA reads TGTGCCAGCAGCGTAGCCCCGGGACTCTCAAGCACAGATACGCAGTATTTT.

V usage is TRBV7-6 and J usage is TRBJ2-2; D is perhaps TRBD1 (6 bases). There are 13 residues in the CDR3. V dropped 1 base and J dropped 8 bases, with 8 bases sitting between them. Per germline, CDR1 SGHVS and CDR2 FNYEAQ. The CDR3 nucleotides are TGTGCCAGCAGCTTAGAGGGGGATGGGGAGCTGTTTTTT. It yields the protein CASSLEGDGELFF. The whole variable domain, remainder taken from reference TRBV7-6 and TRBJ2-2, is GAGVSQSPRYKVTKRGQDVALRCDPISGHVSLYWYRQALGQGPEFLTYFNYEAQQDKSGLPNDRFSAERPEGSISTLTIQRTEQRDSAMYRCASSLEGDGELFFGEGSRLTVL.

V is TRBV28 and J is TRBJ2-5; 9 bases agree with TRBD1. V dropped 6 bases and J dropped 4; count of bases not matched to a gene: 9. Germline V gene sequence: CDR1 MDHEN, CDR2 SYDVKM. This CDR3 comprises 15 residues. CDR3: CASRPDRGSAETQYF. The CDR3 nucleotides are TGTGCCAGCAGACCGGACAGGGGATCGGCAGAGACCCAGTACTTC. Full variable domain (remainder filled in from reference TRBV28 and TRBJ2-5): DVKVTQSSRYLVKRTGEKVFLECVQDMDHENMFWYRQDPGLGLRLIYFSYDVKMKEKGDIPEGYSVSREKKERFSLILESASTNQTSMYLCASRPDRGSAETQYFGPGTRLLVL.

The chain has TRBV10-3 and TRBJ1-1; a possible D gene is TRBD1 (6 bases). The length of the CDR3 is 15 residues. Per the germline V gene, CDR1 is ENHRY and CDR2 is SYGVKD. The V end was cut by 2 bases, the J end by 5 bases, with 15 bases between. Written as DNA, the CDR3 is TGTGCCATCAGTGAGCCGGGGGGCTTCTGGACTGAAGCTTTCTTT. Translating gives CAISEPGGFWTEAFF.

This clone turned up a few times. The chain combines TRBV7-9 with TRBJ1-2; possible D gene TRBD1, 6 bases. Germline CDR1 reads SEHNR; CDR2 reads FQNEAQ (reference sequence). The CDR3 contains 13 residues. V gave up 6 bases and J gave up 6 bases, with 14 bases separating them. The CDR3 reads CASRQQGSDGYTF. For the CDR3, the DNA is TGTGCCAGCAGGCAACAGGGTTCCGATGGCTACACCTTC.

The V call is TRBV19, the J call TRBJ2-2, with a tentative D call TRBD1 (5 bases). Trimming left V 7 bases short and J 0 bases short, with 6 bases between. CDR3 size: 13 residues. The germline gives CDR1 LNHDA, CDR2 SQIVND (reference sequence). The CDR3 spells CASNRPNTGELFF. For the CDR3, the DNA is TGTGCCAGTAACAGGCCGAACACCGGGGAGCTGTTTTTT.

The rearrangement links TRBV30 to TRBJ1-2; possible D gene TRBD1, 5 bases. This CDR3 has 14 residues. The V end was cut by 3 bases, the J end by 4 bases, with 15 bases between. Germline V gene data show CDR1 as GTSNPN and CDR2 as SVGIG (reference sequence). CDR3 in amino acids: CAWRGRGTIYGYTF. The DNA for the CDR3 is TGTGCCTGGAGGGGGCGAGGAACAATCTATGGCTACACCTTC.

The count of this clone is one. The V gene is TRBV3-1 (or the pseudogene TRBV3-2), the J gene TRBJ2-2; 11 nucleotides line up with TRBD2. In germline, CDR1 is LGHDT, CDR2 YNNKEL (reference sequence). This CDR3 is 16 amino acids long. Germline trimming cut 5 bases from V and 1 base from J; bases unmatched to any gene: 3. The CDR3 DNA reads as TGTGCCAGCAGCGTAGCGGGGGGGCGGAACACCGGGGAGCTGTTTTTT. This translates into CASSVAGGRNTGELFF.

J is TRBJ2-1 and V is TRBV6-6; TRBD1 agrees at 10 bases. Germline CDR1 and CDR2: MNHNY and SVGAGI (reference sequence). Trimming took 5 bases from V and 2 from J; bases not matched to a gene: 12. This CDR3 has 18 residues. The CDR3 DNA sequence: TGTGCCAGCAGTCGACCGGGACAGGGGAAGAGTGCCTACAATGAGCAGTTCTTC. Translating it yields CASSRPGQGKSAYNEQFF.

The rearrangement uses TRBV9 and TRBJ1-3; D unresolved. Per germline, CDR1 SGDLS and CDR2 YYNGEE. The CDR3 contains 13 residues. V lost 3 bases and J lost 3, with 7 bases in between. The CDR3 bases are TGTGCCAGCAGCGCCCTAGATGGAAACACCATATATTTT. Translated: CASSALDGNTIYF.

CDR3 amino acids: CASSLGGEQHGYTF. The CDR3 DNA follows: TGTGCCAGCAGCTTGGGTGGGGAGCAACATGGCTACACCTTC. The V and J genes are TRBV5-4 and TRBJ1-2; unclear D gene. In germline, CDR1 is SGHNT, CDR2 YYREEE (reference sequence). The V end was cut by 0 bases, the J end by 6 bases, with 12 bases between. This CDR3 comprises 14 residues.